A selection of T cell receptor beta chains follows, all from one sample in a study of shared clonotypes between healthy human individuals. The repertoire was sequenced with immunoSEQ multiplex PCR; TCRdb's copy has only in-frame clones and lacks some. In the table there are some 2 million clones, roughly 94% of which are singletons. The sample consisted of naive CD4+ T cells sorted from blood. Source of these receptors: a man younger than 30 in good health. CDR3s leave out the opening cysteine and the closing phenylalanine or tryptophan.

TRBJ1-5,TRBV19,ASRTPDRLNQPQH
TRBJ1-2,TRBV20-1,SAGAGYGYT
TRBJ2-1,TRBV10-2,ASTRGLAGGNNEQF
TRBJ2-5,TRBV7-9,ASSLGSGRETQY
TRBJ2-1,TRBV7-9,ASSTQGGKPYNEQF
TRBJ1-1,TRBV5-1,ASSWQGKNTEAF
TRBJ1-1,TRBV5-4,ASSLAWDMNTEAF
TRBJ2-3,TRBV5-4,ASSLLAEATDTQY
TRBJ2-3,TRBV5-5,ASSSPILGGTDTQY
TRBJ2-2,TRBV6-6,ASSYSTGTGELF
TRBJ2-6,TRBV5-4,ASSPSVSGANVLT
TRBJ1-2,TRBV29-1,SVVDSSWVHGYT
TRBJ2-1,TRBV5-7,ASSSPTSGSYNEQF
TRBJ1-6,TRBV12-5,ASGPPGSPLH
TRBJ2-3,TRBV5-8,ASSLGTATDTQY
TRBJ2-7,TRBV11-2,ASSSGLAGGYEQY
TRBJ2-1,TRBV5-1,ASSWGQEVNEQF
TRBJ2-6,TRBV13,ASSFTGSGANVLT
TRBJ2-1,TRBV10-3,AISELAGGSYNEQF
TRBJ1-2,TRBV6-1,ASSDRDRGPGGYT
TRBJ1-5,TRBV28,ASSSQQGSNQPQH
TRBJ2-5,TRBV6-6,ASSYLQGETQY
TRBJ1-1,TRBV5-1,ASNPGQQNTEAF
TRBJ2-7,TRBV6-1,ASSEVLAGGSYEQY
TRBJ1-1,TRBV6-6,ASSLTGVAEAF
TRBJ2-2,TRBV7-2,ASSFITGNTGELF
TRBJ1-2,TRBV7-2,ASSTHLNNFGGYT
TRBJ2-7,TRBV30,ASRGGSYEQY
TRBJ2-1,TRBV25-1,ASSELTSGQGNEQF
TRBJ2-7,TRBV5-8,ASSFGTVAGQY
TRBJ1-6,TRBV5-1,ASSSVGLYNSPLH
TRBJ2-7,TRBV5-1,ASSPPGSGAYEQY
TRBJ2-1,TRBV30,ALDERAGGEQF
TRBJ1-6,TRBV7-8,ASSLLGARSPLH
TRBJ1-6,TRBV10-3,AISGDRGSYNSPLH
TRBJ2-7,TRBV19,ASSTAAGNYEQY
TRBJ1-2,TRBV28,ASSLSRLGMTYGYT
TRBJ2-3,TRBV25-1,ASSEYGGDTQY
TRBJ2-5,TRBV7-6,ASSLASQETQY
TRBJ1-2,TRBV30,AWSVGVYGYT
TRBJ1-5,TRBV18,ASSRDSGTSKH
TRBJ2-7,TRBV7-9,ASSARNSYEQY
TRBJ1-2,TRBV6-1,ASSEAWVTNYGYT
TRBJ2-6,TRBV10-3,AISDRGTGANVLT
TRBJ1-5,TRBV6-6,ASRYGQGSNQPQH
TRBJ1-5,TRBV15,ATSLPGQGIVSNQPQH
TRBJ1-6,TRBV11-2,ASSLGQGVRSPLH
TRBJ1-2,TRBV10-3,ATSTYLEDYT
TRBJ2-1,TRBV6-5,ASKNGGGTEQF
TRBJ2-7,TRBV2,ASSRTGGEQY